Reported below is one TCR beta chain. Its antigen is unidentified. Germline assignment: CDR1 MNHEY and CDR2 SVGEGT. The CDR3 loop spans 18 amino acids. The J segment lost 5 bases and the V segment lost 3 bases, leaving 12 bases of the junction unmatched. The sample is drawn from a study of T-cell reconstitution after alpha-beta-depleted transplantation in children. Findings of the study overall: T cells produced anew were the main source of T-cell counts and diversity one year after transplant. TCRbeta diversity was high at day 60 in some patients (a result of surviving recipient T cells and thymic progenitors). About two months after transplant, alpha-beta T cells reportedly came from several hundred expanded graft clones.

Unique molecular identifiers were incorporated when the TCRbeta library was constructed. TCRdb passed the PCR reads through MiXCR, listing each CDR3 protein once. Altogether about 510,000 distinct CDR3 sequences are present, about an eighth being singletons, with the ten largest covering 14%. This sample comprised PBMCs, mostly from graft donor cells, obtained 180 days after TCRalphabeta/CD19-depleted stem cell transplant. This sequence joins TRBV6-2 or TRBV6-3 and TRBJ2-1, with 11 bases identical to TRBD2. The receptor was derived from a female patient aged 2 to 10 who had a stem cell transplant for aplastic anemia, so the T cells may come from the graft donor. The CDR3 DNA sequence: TGTGCCAGCAGTTATAGGGTGTGGGGGACTAGCGGTGACAATGAGCAGTTCTTC. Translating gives CASSYRVWGTSGDNEQFF.